These 18 T cell receptor beta chains were all obtained from the same sample, sequenced in a study of cytomegalovirus exposure and HLA in healthy donors. 60 Vbeta and 13 Jbeta primers were used in PCR. The repertoire was sequenced with immunoSEQ multiplex PCR; TCRdb's copy has only in-frame clones and lacks some. The sample consists of 100,000 to 150,000 clones, roughly 86% of them appearing once. Sequencing was performed on PBMCs. The receptors stem from a man younger than 35 in good health and CMV-seronegative.

CDR3 sequence reads: CASSLAGAGTDTQYF. The CDR3 DNA reads as TGTGCCAGCAGTTTAGCGGGGGCGGGCACAGATACGCAGTATTTT. The chain carries TRBV28 and TRBJ2-3; D perhaps matches TRBD2 (7 bases). V gave up 2 bases and J gave up 1 base, with 10 bases separating them. Germline CDR1 and CDR2: MDHEN and SYDVKM. The CDR3 length is 15 residues.

The chain links TRBV18 to TRBJ1-1; possible D gene TRBD1, 6 bases. Per the germline V gene, CDR1 is KGHSH and CDR2 is LQKENI. V dropped 6 bases and J dropped 4 bases, with 15 bases sitting between them. CDR3 length equals 14 residues. Here the CDR3 reads CASSAGTLSTEAFF. CDR3 in DNA: TGTGCCAGCTCTGCCGGGACACTGAGCACTGAAGCTTTCTTT.

This chain uses TRBV15 with TRBJ1-6; 11 bases are shared with TRBD1. CDR3 length equals 16 residues. V lost 3 bases, J lost 8 bases, and 6 bases stayed unmatched. Germline V gives CDR1 LNHNV, CDR2 YYDKDF (reference sequence). CDR3 protein: CATSRGTGGSYSPLHF. The CDR3 DNA reads as TGTGCCACCAGCAGGGGGACAGGGGGGTCCTATTCACCCCTCCACTTT.

CDR3 loop: CASSLAADRDTEAFF. CDR3 nucleotides: TGTGCCAGCAGCTTGGCGGCAGATCGGGACACTGAAGCTTTCTTT. The V and J genes are TRBV5-6 and TRBJ1-1; D call uncertain. The CDR3 spans 15 residues. Trimming took off 0 bases at V and 3 bases at J, with 12 bases between the two ends. Germline-derived CDR1 and CDR2 are SGHDT and YYEEEE.

In this sample, this clone turned up once. The chain recombines TRBV6-7 with TRBJ2-5; D uncertain. TRBV6-7 is treated as an ORF (open reading frame) with a function not yet certain. V gave up 0 bases and J gave up 1 base, with 15 bases separating them. The CDR3 is 17 amino acids. CDR3 sequence (DNA): TGTGCCAGCAGTTACTCGATAATGAGGCTCATCCAAGAGACCCAGTACTTC. Its protein product is CASSYSIMRLIQETQYF.

The gene calls are TRBV19 and TRBJ2-5, with 16 bases that match TRBD2. This CDR3 has 16 residues. Looked up from germline, CDR1 is LNHDA and CDR2 is SQIVND (reference sequence). The V segment lost 5 bases and the J segment 2 bases; nucleotides outside the gene matches: 2. CDR3 nucleotides: TGTGCCAGTAGTCAGGGACTAGCGGGGGGGCAAGAGACCCAGTACTTC. This translates into CASSQGLAGGQETQYF.

V usage is TRBV9 and J usage is TRBJ2-1; no firm D call. This CDR3 region has 13 residues. Germline loops: CDR1 SGDLS, CDR2 YYNGEE. With 2 bases removed from V and 6 bases from J, the gap between germline ends came to 9 bases. The CDR3 spells CASSVAPVNEQFF. The CDR3 DNA sequence: TGTGCCAGCAGCGTGGCCCCCGTCAATGAGCAGTTCTTC.

The chain is built from TRBV7-9 and TRBJ1-2; a weak D match, TRBD1 (6 bases). CDR1 and CDR2 from the germline V gene are SEHNR and FQNEAQ (reference sequence). There are 12 residues in the CDR3. Trimming cost V 6 bases and J 8 bases, with 13 bases left between them. CDR3 loop: CASRTGYLGYTF. DNA of the CDR3: TGTGCCAGCAGAACAGGGTACTTAGGCTACACCTTC.

The chain links TRBV19 to TRBJ2-1, with 9 bases fitting TRBD2. There are 15 residues in the CDR3. With 7 bases clipped from V and 0 bases from J, the junction kept 4 bases outside the gene matches. Germline assignment: CDR1 LNHDA and CDR2 SQIVND (reference sequence). Here the CDR3 reads CASTLAGNSYNEQFF. The CDR3 DNA is TGTGCCAGTACCCTAGCGGGGAACTCCTACAATGAGCAGTTCTTC.

This clone has just a few counts. The chain combines TRBV14 with TRBJ2-7, with a weak D call TRBD2 (5 bases). Germline values: CDR1 SGHDN, CDR2 FVKESK. V was shortened by 3 bases and J by 7 bases, with 10 bases between the two germline ends. The CDR3 is made up of 12 amino acids. CDR3 DNA sequence: TGTGCCAGCAGCCAGTGGAGGTGGGAGCAGTACTTC. Amino acid sequence: CASSQWRWEQYF.

This clone was seen just once. The chain links TRBV21-1 to TRBJ2-3; the table's D call, TRBD2, was not checked against the DNA. TRBV21-1 constitutes a pseudogene. The CDR3 totals 13 residues. The CDR3 sequence: CGWRGPYTDTQYF. The CDR3 bases are TGTGGCTGGCGGGGTCCCTACACAGATACGCAGTATTTT.

V and J are TRBV9 and TRBJ1-2; D is possibly TRBD1 (6 bases). Germline CDR1 and CDR2: SGDLS and YYNGEE. V was clipped by 0 bases and J by 8 bases, with 20 bases between them. The CDR3 runs to 16 residues. DNA of the CDR3: TGTGCCAGCAGCGTAGACGGGACATCTACCCTGGGAGGCTACACCTTC. It translates to CASSVDGTSTLGGYTF.

CDR3: CASSEGNRAKNIQYF. As DNA, the CDR3 is TGCGCCAGCAGTGAGGGTAACAGGGCTAAAAACATTCAGTACTTC. The rearrangement joins TRBV10-2 to TRBJ2-4; a possible D gene is TRBD1 (6 bases). The CDR3 runs 15 residues. Germline V gives CDR1 WSHSY, CDR2 SAAADI. V was pared by 2 bases and J by 4 bases, with 12 bases between.

The J gene is TRBJ1-1, the V gene TRBV9, with 9 positions matching TRBD1. Trimming at V came to 4 bases and at J to 0 bases, leaving 7 bases not matched to a gene. Germline V lookup: CDR1 SGDLS, CDR2 YYNGEE. The CDR3 runs 16 residues. CDR3 loop: CASSSARDRVNTEAFF. Here the CDR3 DNA reads TGTGCCAGCAGCTCAGCCCGGGACAGGGTGAACACTGAAGCTTTCTTT.

This chain's CDR3 is CASSYNRGAYEQYF. CDR3 DNA sequence: TGTGCCAGCAGTTACAACAGGGGGGCTTACGAGCAGTACTTC. The chain links TRBV6-5 to TRBJ2-7; 8 bases line up with TRBD1. Germline trimming cut 2 bases from V and 4 bases from J; bases unmatched to any gene: 4. Germline loops: CDR1 MNHEY, CDR2 SVGAGI. This CDR3 has 14 residues.

Regarding this clone: The same CDR3 also results from other DNA sequences found in this sample. This sequence joins TRBV19 and TRBJ2-3; D possibly corresponds to TRBD2 (5 bases). The CDR3 spans 16 residues. With 5 bases removed from V and 3 bases from J, the gap between germline ends came to 18 bases. The V gene's germline CDR1 is LNHDA and CDR2 SQIVND (reference sequence). CDR3 protein: CASSPRHSRDTDTQYF. DNA for the CDR3: TGTGCCAGTAGTCCTCGGCACTCCCGGGATACAGATACGCAGTATTTT.

This clone was recorded only once. The chain joins TRBV2 to TRBJ2-7; 13 bases map to TRBD2. V lost 6 bases to trimming and J lost 4 bases; unmatched junction nucleotides: 3. The germline gives CDR1 SNHLY, CDR2 FYNNEI. The CDR3 length is 14 residues. The CDR3 loop reads CASRAGLAGYEQYF. The CDR3 nucleotides are TGTGCCAGCAGGGCGGGACTAGCGGGGTACGAGCAGTACTTC. The whole variable domain, filled in from reference TRBV2 and TRBJ2-7, reads EPEVTQTPSHQVTQMGQEVILRCVPISNHLYFYWYRQILGQKVEFLVSFYNNEISEKSEIFDDQFSVERPDGSNFTLKIRSTKLEDSAMYFCASRAGLAGYEQYFGPGTRLTVT.

This clone has just one count. The chain combines TRBV5-1 with TRBJ2-1; 9 bases agree with TRBD1. This CDR3 contains 17 residues. Trimming took 2 bases from V and 5 from J; bases not matched to a gene: 11. Germline V gene lookup returns CDR1 SGHRS and CDR2 YFSETQ. Written as DNA, the CDR3 is TGCGCCAGCAGCTTCCCCCCGCCGGGACAGGGCCACAATGAGCAGTTCTTC. Its protein product is CASSFPPPGQGHNEQFF.